These T cell receptor beta chains were read from a single sample in a study of cytomegalovirus exposure and HLA in healthy donors. The assay was immunoSEQ multiplex PCR, and TCRdb's table has in-frame clones only and misses some. The sample totals some 180,000 clones. Sequenced: PBMCs. These TCRs come from a man aged 25 to 45 in good health and CMV-seronegative. Each CDR3 is given with its conserved first and last residue. A D gene is named only where the DNA matches it firmly.

DNA	CDR3	D	V	J
TGTGCCAGCAGCACCAGACAGGACACTGAAGCTTTCTTT	CASSTRQDTEAFF	NA	TRBV5-4	TRBJ1-1
TGTGCCAGCAGCTTAGTGGGGTGGGGCCAGTACTTC	CASSLVGWGQYF	NA	TRBV11-2	TRBJ2-7
TGTGCCAGCAGTAAGGGACAGGGGGCAAACACTGAAGCTTTCTTT	CASSKGQGANTEAFF	TRBD1	TRBV27	TRBJ1-1
TGCAGCGTTGAAGATGTAGGACTAGCGGGGGCTCAGGGGGAGACCCAGTACTTC	CSVEDVGLAGAQGETQYF	TRBD2	TRBV29-1	TRBJ2-5
TGTGCCAGTAGTATTTATTGGCCGGGACTAGCGTATGCCCTGAACACCGGGGAGCTGTTTTTT	CASSIYWPGLAYALNTGELFF	TRBD2	TRBV19	TRBJ2-2
TGCGCCAGCAGGTTGACAGGGGATTCACCCCTCCACTTT	CASRLTGDSPLHF	TRBD1	TRBV5-1	TRBJ1-6
TGTGCCAGCTATAACTATGGCTACACCTTC	CASYNYGYTF	NA	TRBV9	TRBJ1-2
TGCGCCAGCAGCCAGACATACGGGACAGGGGCTGAAGCTTTCTTT	CASSQTYGTGAEAFF	TRBD1	TRBV4-1	TRBJ1-1
TGCGCCAGCAGCCAAGGGGCAGGGGTGAACACTGAAGCTTTCTTT	CASSQGAGVNTEAFF	NA	TRBV4-3	TRBJ1-1
TGTGCCAGCAGCTCGGTGGCAGGTGATTCTTACGAGCAGTACTTC	CASSSVAGDSYEQYF	NA	TRBV5-6	TRBJ2-7
TGTGCCAGCAGCCCCCGGACAGGGACACGGAATACGCAGTATTTT	CASSPRTGTRNTQYF	TRBD1	TRBV7-3	TRBJ2-3
TGTGCCAGCAGCGCGGGACAGAGCATAACCTACGAGCAGTACTTC	CASSAGQSITYEQYF	TRBD1	TRBV9	TRBJ2-7
TGTGCCATCAGTGTCGGGGAGAGTACAGATACGCAGTATTTT	CAISVGESTDTQYF	NA	TRBV10-3	TRBJ2-3
TGTGCCTGGGGGGGGACTGCCCCCTTCAATGAGCAGTTCTTC	CAWGGTAPFNEQFF	NA	TRBV30	TRBJ2-1
TGTGCCAGCAGCGCGGGACAGGGGGATGTCTATGGCTACACCTTC	CASSAGQGDVYGYTF	TRBD1	TRBV5-4	TRBJ1-2
TGTGCCAGCAGTGAAGGGGAGGACACCCAAATCTACGAGCAGTACTTC	CASSEGEDTQIYEQYF	NA	TRBV25-1	TRBJ2-7
TGTGCCTGGAGCCTGGACACCTTCAACACTGAAGCTTTCTTT	CAWSLDTFNTEAFF	NA	TRBV30	TRBJ1-1
TGTGCCAGCAGCGTAGACGGGAAGAAAGCTTTCTTT	CASSVDGKKAFF	NA	TRBV9	TRBJ1-1
TGTGCCAGCAGCCTACTAAATCGCGGAGAGACCCAGTACTTC	CASSLLNRGETQYF	NA	TRBV28	TRBJ2-5
TGTGCCAGCAGTGGGGGCACTCAGCGGGAAAAACTGTTTTTT	CASSGGTQREKLFF	NA	TRBV28	TRBJ1-4
TGTGCCAGCAGCTTAGCGCTAGCGGGGGGCCAAGAGACCCAGTACTTC	CASSLALAGGQETQYF	TRBD2	TRBV7-9	TRBJ2-5
TGTGCCAGCAGCTACGGACAGGGGACCTACGAGCAGTACTTC	CASSYGQGTYEQYF	TRBD1	TRBV5-6	TRBJ2-7
TGCGCCAGCAGCTTGACAGGGGGCGGCGGACAAGAGACCCAGTACTTC	CASSLTGGGGQETQYF	TRBD1	TRBV5-1	TRBJ2-5
TGTGCCAGCAAATCTGACAGAAACTCTGGGGCCAACGTCCTGACTTTC	CASKSDRNSGANVLTF	NA	TRBV2	TRBJ2-6
TGTGCCAGCAGGAGATATAGCAATCAGCCCCAGCATTTT	CASRRYSNQPQHF	NA	TRBV6-5	TRBJ1-5
TGCGCCAGCAGCCCGACCGACACAAACTCTGGAAACACCATATATTTT	CASSPTDTNSGNTIYF	NA	TRBV4-1	TRBJ1-3
TGTGCCAGTAGTCGCGGTCCGGATGGCTACACCTTC	CASSRGPDGYTF	NA	TRBV19	TRBJ1-2
TGTGCCAGCACCCTGGCAGGGGATGGCTACACCTTC	CASTLAGDGYTF	NA	TRBV25-1	TRBJ1-2
TGCGCCAGCAGTCCGTGCGCGGTCTCCTACAATGAGCAGTTCTTC	CASSPCAVSYNEQFF	NA	TRBV23-1	TRBJ2-1
TGTGCCAGTAGTCCCCCCGGGACAGGCTACGAGCAGTACTTC	CASSPPGTGYEQYF	TRBD1	TRBV19	TRBJ2-7
TGTGCCAGCAGCTTGGGACAGGGTTTCTACGAGCAGTACTTC	CASSLGQGFYEQYF	TRBD1	TRBV7-9	TRBJ2-7
TGTGCCAGTAGTAGCTTAGCGTCCTTCACCTACGAGCAGTACTTC	CASSSLASFTYEQYF	NA	TRBV19	TRBJ2-7
TGCGCCAGCAGCCAAGTTCTAGCGGGGACCACAGATACGCAGTATTTT	CASSQVLAGTTDTQYF	TRBD2	TRBV4-3	TRBJ2-3